This entry lists 20 T cell receptor beta chains sequenced from one sample in a study of beta chain features in type 1 diabetes. The study's findings and limits: All four CD4+ subsets of Type 1 diabetes patients contained TCRB CDR3s that were moderately but significantly shorter.

Their recognized antigens are unknown. The sequenced template was cDNA made from the entire isolated RNA. Sequencing was performed with immunoSEQ multiplex PCR; in TCRdb, only in-frame clones are kept and a portion is missing. The sample records roughly 260,000 clones, roughly 20% being singletons. Sequencing used naive CD4+ T cells from blood. The receptors were sampled from a middle-aged woman with type 1 diabetes.

As to this clone: Other nucleotide sequences from this sample produce the same CDR3. This sequence joins TRBV2 and TRBJ1-1; D is perhaps TRBD1 (6 bases). Per the germline V gene, CDR1 is SNHLY and CDR2 is FYNNEI. V lost 4 bases and J 2 bases, leaving 8 bases between the germline ends. The CDR3 sequence is 13 residues long. DNA for the CDR3: TGTGCCAGCAGTGGACAGGCAAACACTGAAGCTTTCTTT. Protein: CASSGQANTEAFF.

The chain carries TRBV30 and TRBJ2-2; a weak D match, TRBD2 (6 bases). V was shortened by 3 bases and J by 7 bases, with 12 bases between the two germline ends. The CDR3 contains 13 residues. Germline V gives CDR1 GTSNPN, CDR2 SVGIG (reference sequence). CDR3 DNA sequence: TGTGCCTGGAGGATCGGAGGGATCGGGGAGCTGTTTTTT. This sequence encodes CAWRIGGIGELFF.

The V call is TRBV2, the J call TRBJ1-6, with D hard to call. From germline, CDR1 is SNHLY and CDR2 FYNNEI. Trimming cost V 4 bases and J 17 bases, with 6 bases left between them. The CDR3 length is 9 residues. The CDR3 nucleotides read TGTGCCAGCAGTGTACAAATCCACTTT. Amino acids: CASSVQIHF.

This clone turned up a few times. The chain is built from TRBV29-1 and TRBJ2-1; 7 positions match TRBD2. J was trimmed by 6 bases and V by 4 bases; bases with no gene match: 0. CDR3 length equals 11 residues. Germline V lookup: CDR1 SQVTM, CDR2 ANQGSEA. The DNA of the CDR3 is TGCAGCGTTGCGGGGGGCAATGAGCAGTTCTTC. It is translated as CSVAGGNEQFF.

The V call is TRBV28, the J call TRBJ1-2, with 7 nucleotides matching TRBD1. The germline V gene encodes CDR1 MDHEN and CDR2 SYDVKM. The length of the CDR3 is 15 residues. J was trimmed by 0 bases and V by 5 bases; bases with no gene match: 6. The CDR3 nucleotides read TGTGCCAGCAGTGGACCGGGACAGCCTAACTATGGCTACACCTTC. Its protein is CASSGPGQPNYGYTF.

V usage is TRBV5-4 and J usage is TRBJ1-1, with 7 bases aligning to TRBD1. V lost 5 bases, J lost 3 bases, and 10 bases stayed unmatched. This CDR3 region has 15 residues. The germline V gene encodes CDR1 SGHNT and CDR2 YYREEE (reference sequence). The CDR3 here is CASRLTGTADTEAFF. The CDR3 DNA follows: TGTGCCAGCAGGTTGACAGGGACGGCGGACACTGAAGCTTTCTTT.

This sequence joins TRBV28 and TRBJ2-5, with TRBD2 matching 7 bases. Germline V gene lookup returns CDR1 MDHEN and CDR2 SYDVKM. The CDR3 has 14 amino acids. V shed 3 bases, J shed 5 bases, and the junction held 6 bases outside the gene matches. The CDR3: CASSFSGGPETQYF. CDR3 in DNA: TGTGCCAGCAGTTTCTCGGGAGGACCGGAGACCCAGTACTTC.

Only one count was recorded for this clone. The chain combines TRBV28 with TRBJ1-2, with 7 bases matching TRBD1. The CDR3 is 21 residues long. The V gene end was trimmed by 6 bases and the J gene end by 4 bases; junction bases not matched to a gene: 29. Germline lookup yields CDR1 MDHEN and CDR2 SYDVKM. The DNA of the CDR3 is TGTGCCAGCAGCTCTGGGGGTACGCCGGGACAGTCGATGAACGGAGTCTATGGCTACACCTTC. Its translation is CASSSGGTPGQSMNGVYGYTF.

This clone appeared a few times. The CDR3 region is CASSYEGNQPQHF. CDR3 in DNA: TGTGCCAGCAGTTACGAGGGCAATCAGCCCCAGCATTTT. V is TRBV6-6 and J is TRBJ1-5; D ambiguous. Trimming left V 2 bases short and J 2 bases short, with 4 bases between. Germline V gene lookup returns CDR1 MNHNY and CDR2 SVGAGI (reference sequence). This CDR3 comprises 13 residues.

The V gene is TRBV30, the J gene TRBJ2-1, with D perhaps TRBD2 (6 bases). V was cut by 5 bases and J by 8 bases, with 19 bases left in between. Germline values: CDR1 GTSNPN, CDR2 SVGIG (reference sequence). CDR3 length: 14 amino acids. In DNA, the CDR3 is TGTGCCTGGTTCTCCCTAGGCAGCGGGTATGAGCAGTTCTTC. Its protein is CAWFSLGSGYEQFF.

This clone occurred a few times. This chain links TRBV30 with TRBJ1-5, with 8 positions matching TRBD1. The length of the CDR3 is 13 residues. Trimming cost V 2 bases and J 5 bases; bases outside gene matches: 2. Germline V gives CDR1 GTSNPN, CDR2 SVGIG (reference sequence). CDR3 loop: CAWSTQGDQPQHF. In DNA form, the CDR3 reads TGTGCCTGGAGTACACAGGGGGATCAGCCCCAGCATTTT.

Only a few counts were recorded for this clone. J is TRBJ2-5 and V is TRBV29-1, with D possibly TRBD1 on 6 matching bases. Trimming took off 6 bases at V and 4 bases at J, with 12 bases between the two ends. There are 12 residues in the CDR3. Germline assignment: CDR1 SQVTM and CDR2 ANQGSEA. CDR3 loop: CSVLQGRETQYF. CDR3 DNA: TGCAGCGTCTTACAGGGAAGAGAGACCCAGTACTTC.

The chain uses TRBV6-5 and TRBJ2-7, with 10 bases fitting TRBD2. Germline V gene data show CDR1 as MNHEY and CDR2 as SVGAGI. The CDR3 has 15 residues. V shed 6 bases and J 4 bases; nucleotides not matched to a gene: 9. The CDR3 DNA is TGTGCCAGCAGCCGATCGGGACTAGCGAGATACGAGCAGTACTTC. Its protein is CASSRSGLARYEQYF.

This sequence joins TRBV6-1 and TRBJ2-2; 7 positions match TRBD1. Per the germline V gene, CDR1 is MNHNS and CDR2 is SASEGT. V was clipped by 3 bases and J by 9 bases; unmatched bases: 10. This CDR3 is 15 amino acids long. The CDR3 DNA follows: TGTGCCAGCAGTGAGGGGACAGTCGGTAGTTGGGAGCTGTTTTTT. Encoded protein: CASSEGTVGSWELFF.

The CDR3 loop is CASGGGRVGNTIYF. The CDR3 nucleotides read TGTGCCAGCGGGGGAGGCCGGGTTGGAAACACCATATATTTT. The V and J genes are TRBV25-1 and TRBJ1-3; a possible D gene is TRBD1 (5 bases). The V and J ends lost 8 bases and 3 bases respectively, with 14 bases between them. This CDR3 is 14 amino acids long. In germline, CDR1 is MGHDK, CDR2 SYGVNS. Together with reference TRBV25-1 and TRBJ1-3, the CDR3 gives the full variable domain: EADIYQTPRYLVIGTGKKITLECSQTMGHDKMYWYQQDPGMELHLIHYSYGVNSTEKGDLSSESTVSRIRTEHFPLTLESARPSHTSQYLCASGGGRVGNTIYFGEGSWLTVV.

The chain combines TRBV7-9 with TRBJ1-1; D is ambiguous. The CDR3 is 16 amino acids. The germline V gene encodes CDR1 SEHNR and CDR2 FQNEAQ (reference sequence). Trimming shortened V by 4 bases and J by 3 bases, and 18 bases separated the two germline ends. In DNA form, the CDR3 reads TGTGCCAGCAGCTCGGGTGTTGCCGAGACGCACACTGAAGCTTTCTTT. This codes for CASSSGVAETHTEAFF.

The rearrangement links TRBV29-1 to TRBJ2-1, with D perhaps matching TRBD2 (6 bases). Per the germline V gene, CDR1 is SQVTM and CDR2 is ANQGSEA. The CDR3 runs to 14 residues. V lost 6 bases and J 7 bases, leaving 19 bases between the germline ends. The CDR3 nucleotides read TGCAGCGTCCGGGTGGGGGGAACAGCTAATGAGCAGTTCTTC. Translating it yields CSVRVGGTANEQFF.

This sequence joins TRBV18 and TRBJ2-7; 8 nucleotides align to TRBD1. This CDR3 contains 13 residues. The trim removed 3 bases at V and 7 bases at J, leaving 5 bases unmatched. CDR1 is KGHSH and CDR2 is LQKENI in the germline V gene. CDR3 bases: TGTGCCAGCTCACCTTTCGACAGGGGAGAGCAGTACTTC. Protein product: CASSPFDRGEQYF. Supplemented by reference TRBV18 and TRBJ2-7, the full variable domain reads NAGVMQNPRHLVRRRGQEARLRCSPMKGHSHVYWYRQLPEEGLKFMVYLQKENIIDESGMPKERFSAEFPKEGPSILRIQQVVRGDSAAYFCASSPFDRGEQYFGPGTRLTVT.

The CDR3 spells CASSQFDGSQAFF. In nucleotides, the CDR3 is TGTGCCAGCAGCCAATTCGACGGGTCCCAAGCTTTCTTT. This chain connects TRBV16 to TRBJ1-1; unclear D gene. Between the trimmed V and J ends, which lost 1 base and 9 bases, there was a span of 12 bases. Germline CDR1 KGHSY, CDR2 FQNENV. The CDR3 extends over 13 amino acids.

A few counts support this clone. CDR3 region: CASGGGELNTEAFF. The CDR3 bases are TGTGCTAGTGGTGGAGGCGAGTTGAACACTGAAGCTTTCTTT. This rearrangement joins TRBV12-5 to TRBJ1-1, with unresolved D. Germline V gene sequence: CDR1 LGHNT, CDR2 FRNRAP. V dropped 5 bases and J dropped 0 bases, with 10 bases sitting between them. There are 14 residues in the CDR3.